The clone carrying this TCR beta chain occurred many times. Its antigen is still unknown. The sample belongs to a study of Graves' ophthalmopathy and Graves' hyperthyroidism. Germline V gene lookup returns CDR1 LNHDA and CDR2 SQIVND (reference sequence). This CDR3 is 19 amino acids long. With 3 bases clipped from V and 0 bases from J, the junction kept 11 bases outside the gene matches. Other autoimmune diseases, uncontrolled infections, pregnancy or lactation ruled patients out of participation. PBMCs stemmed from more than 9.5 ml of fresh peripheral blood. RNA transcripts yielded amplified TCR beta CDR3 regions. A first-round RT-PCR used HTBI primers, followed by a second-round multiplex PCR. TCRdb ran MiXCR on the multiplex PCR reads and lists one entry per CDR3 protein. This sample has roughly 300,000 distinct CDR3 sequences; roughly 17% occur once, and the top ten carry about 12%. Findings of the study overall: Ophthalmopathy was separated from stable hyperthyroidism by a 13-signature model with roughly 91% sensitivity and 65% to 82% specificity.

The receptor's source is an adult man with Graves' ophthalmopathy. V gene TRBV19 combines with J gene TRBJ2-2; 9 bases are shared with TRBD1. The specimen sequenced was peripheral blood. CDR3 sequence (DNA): TGTGCCAGTAGTATCCCCCGGGACAGGGTTCCCGCGAACACCGGGGAGCTGTTTTTT. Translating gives CASSIPRDRVPANTGELFF.